Included here is one T cell receptor (beta chain) sequence, with context. The antigen is undetermined. At one end, the junction sequence differs from germline, possibly due to a read error. The data derive from a study of read filtering for tumor transcriptome and immune sequencing. Overall study context: The cohort had some 16 men and under 15 women aged about 40 to 90, mean roughly 70 years. Per sample, TCR-region reads ranged about 4 to 11 million by IR-seq, about 75 to 1,300 by RNA-seq.

Molecular barcoded adaptors covering alpha/delta and beta/gamma chains were used on around 370 ng RNA. TCRdb called the reads again in MiXCR, with one record for every CDR3 protein. The repertoire holds about 40,000 distinct CDR3 sequences, with 12% as singletons. Regarding the study as a whole: Correlation between methods rose after single-read clonotypes were removed.

The CDR3 is 15 residues long. Germline V gene data show CDR1 as MNHNY and CDR2 as SVGAGI (reference sequence). This chain links TRBV6-6 with TRBJ1-1; TRBD1 matches 8 bases. The sequence came from a donor at least 40 years old with multiple myeloma. Sequenced: a population of CD138-negative cells sorted from bone marrow. CDR3 sequence: CAGSSRQGMNTEAFF. The DNA for the CDR3 is TGTGCCGGCAGTTCGAGACAGGGGATGAACACTGAAGCTTTCTTT.